Shown below are 21 T cell receptor beta chains from a single sample sequenced in a study of blood T cells in healthy people across ages. A second about 7 to 12 cycle PCR used barcoded and J-beta primers. TCRdb re-called the 5' RACE reads with MiXCR, one entry per CDR3 protein. The sample yields 1.6 million or so distinct CDR3 sequences, about 32% seen once. Material: blood. These receptors were obtained from a woman in her thirties in good health.

V and J are TRBV7-6 and TRBJ2-7; 8 bases line up with TRBD2. Per the germline V gene, CDR1 is SGHVS and CDR2 is FNYEAQ. V lost 2 bases to trimming and J lost 2 bases; unmatched junction nucleotides: 2. CDR3 length equals 14 residues. The CDR3 protein is CASSLMGLAYEQYF. CDR3 coding DNA: TGTGCCAGCAGCTTAATGGGACTAGCCTACGAGCAGTACTTC. The complete variable domain, with remaining parts taken from reference TRBV7-6 and TRBJ2-7, reads GAGVSQSPRYKVTKRGQDVALRCDPISGHVSLYWYRQALGQGPEFLTYFNYEAQQDKSGLPNDRFSAERPEGSISTLTIQRTEQRDSAMYRCASSLMGLAYEQYFGPGTRLTVT.

This clonotype was recorded many times. The chain is built from TRBV12-3 or TRBV12-4 and TRBJ1-5; the D is unclear. V lost 1 base and J 0 bases, leaving 4 bases between the germline ends. The CDR3 has 14 residues. The chain's CDR3 is CASSLDGSNQPQHF. DNA for the CDR3: TGTGCCAGCAGTTTAGACGGTAGCAATCAGCCCCAGCATTTT.

The V and J genes are TRBV20-1 and TRBJ2-1; 11 bases line up with TRBD2. V dropped 1 base and J dropped 3; count of bases not matched to a gene: 8. This CDR3 contains 17 residues. Germline V gives CDR1 DFQATT, CDR2 SNEGSKA (reference sequence). In DNA, the CDR3 is TGCAGTGCTAGAGCTAACCCCCTAGCGGGAGGCTACAATGAGCAGTTCTTC. As protein: CSARANPLAGGYNEQFF.

V usage is TRBV11-3 and J usage is TRBJ2-1; D is perhaps TRBD1 (5 bases). The CDR3 is 15 residues long. Germline assignment: CDR1 SGHNT and CDR2 YENEEA. V lost 1 base and J 3 bases, leaving 10 bases between the germline ends. CDR3 sequence: CASSLGQSLYNEQFF. The DNA of the CDR3 is TGTGCCAGCAGCTTAGGACAGAGTCTCTACAATGAGCAGTTCTTC. The full variable domain, its missing parts supplied by reference TRBV11-3 and TRBJ2-1, is EAGVVQSPRYKIIEKKQPVAFWCNPISGHNTLYWYLQNLGQGPELLIRYENEEAVDDSQLPKDRFSAERLKGVDSTLKIQPAELGDSAVYLCASSLGQSLYNEQFFGPGTRLTVL.

This clonotype was seen repeatedly, ten times or more. The chain links TRBV6-2 or TRBV6-3 to TRBJ2-5, with 8 bases aligning to TRBD1. Germline V gene sequence: CDR1 MNHEY, CDR2 SVGEGT. The CDR3 has 14 residues. V lost 5 bases and J lost 5; bases outside the gene matches: 7. CDR3 sequence: CASSRTGRRETQYF. The CDR3 region has the DNA TGTGCCAGCAGTAGGACAGGGAGACGGGAGACCCAGTACTTC.

The V gene is TRBV3-1, the J gene TRBJ2-7; a possible D gene is TRBD2 (5 bases). Germline loops: CDR1 LGHDT, CDR2 YNNKEL (reference sequence). The CDR3 contains 14 residues. V lost 1 base and J lost 6, with 13 bases in between. CDR3 sequence reads: CASSQVASKSEQYF. CDR3 DNA: TGTGCCAGCAGCCAAGTCGCTAGCAAGTCCGAGCAGTACTTC.

In its sample, this clonotype was seen once. This chain joins TRBV5-1 and TRBJ2-5; maybe TRBD1 (6 bases). The CDR3 is 14 amino acids. V gave up 3 bases and J gave up 5 bases, with 14 bases separating them. Germline V CDR1 and CDR2: SGHRS, YFSETQ. CDR3 residues: CASSSPGAGETQYF. CDR3 coding DNA: TGCGCCAGCAGCTCCCCAGGGGCAGGGGAGACCCAGTACTTC.

This clonotype has more than one count but fewer than ten. This chain joins TRBV29-1 and TRBJ1-2; D is unclear. The germline V gene has CDR1 SQVTM and CDR2 ANQGSEA. The germline V and J ends were trimmed by 2 bases and 9 bases, with 10 bases remaining between them. The CDR3 contains 11 residues. DNA of the CDR3: TGCAGCGTTGAAAAAGGATCGAGCTACACCTTC. Translation gives CSVEKGSSYTF.

A few counts support this clonotype. The chain combines TRBV27 with TRBJ2-5; 9 bases line up with TRBD2. The CDR3 runs 15 residues. Germline V gene lookup returns CDR1 MNHEY and CDR2 SMNVEV (reference sequence). J lost 5 bases, V lost 3 bases, and 7 bases had no gene match. This CDR3 reads CASSFGGGARETQYF. CDR3 coding DNA: TGTGCCAGCAGTTTCGGCGGGGGGGCCCGGGAGACCCAGTACTTC.

V usage is TRBV7-2 and J usage is TRBJ1-1; no firm D call. Germline V gives CDR1 SGHTA, CDR2 FQGNSA. Between the trimmed V and J ends, which lost 3 bases and 7 bases, there was a span of 9 bases. The CDR3 has 12 amino acids. The DNA of the CDR3 is TGTGCCAGCAGCTTGGAGTGGGATGAAGCTTTCTTT. This sequence encodes CASSLEWDEAFF. Complete variable domain (other parts from reference TRBV7-2 and TRBJ1-1): GAGVSQSPSNKVTEKGKDVELRCDPISGHTALYWYRQSLGQGLEFLIYFQGNSAPDKSGLPSDRFSAERTGGSVSTLTIQRTQQEDSAVYLCASSLEWDEAFFGQGTRLTVV.

V and J are TRBV15 and TRBJ1-2, with 7 bases matching TRBD1. In germline, CDR1 is LNHNV, CDR2 YYDKDF (reference sequence). The CDR3 is 15 residues long. The V gene end was trimmed by 0 bases and the J gene end by 7 bases; junction bases not matched to a gene: 8. The CDR3 reads CATSRDRRQGVGYTF. The CDR3 DNA sequence: TGTGCCACCAGCAGAGATCGGCGGCAGGGGGTTGGCTACACCTTC.

This clonotype was seen a few times. The chain is built from TRBV28 and TRBJ1-6; D remains unclear. CDR1 is MDHEN, CDR2 SYDVKM, per germline. V dropped 1 base and J dropped 0 bases, with 10 bases sitting between them. The CDR3 extends over 17 amino acids. The CDR3 region is CASSLFQKSSYNSPLHF. The CDR3 DNA reads TGTGCCAGCAGTTTATTTCAGAAGAGCTCCTATAATTCACCCCTCCACTTT.

This clonotype showed up just a few times. The rearrangement links TRBV29-1 to TRBJ2-1; 7 nucleotides align to TRBD1. J was trimmed by 6 bases and V by 5 bases; bases with no gene match: 7. Germline values: CDR1 SQVTM, CDR2 ANQGSEA. The CDR3 contains 13 residues. The CDR3 DNA reads as TGCAGCGTTCGGGACAGAATCCCCAATGAGCAGTTCTTC. It yields the protein CSVRDRIPNEQFF.

The chain has TRBV29-1 and TRBJ2-5, with D perhaps TRBD2 (6 bases). Germline V gene sequence: CDR1 SQVTM, CDR2 ANQGSEA. This CDR3 is 12 amino acids long. V was clipped by 4 bases and J by 5 bases, with 11 bases between them. DNA of the CDR3: TGCAGCGTTGTAACGGGAGCCGAGACCCAGTACTTC. This encodes CSVVTGAETQYF.

To note about this clonotype: The junction departs from germline at one end; a sequencing error may be responsible. The V gene is TRBV7-3, the J gene TRBJ2-4; the D gene is possibly TRBD1 (5 bases). The CDR3 length is 13 residues. CDR1 is SGHTA and CDR2 is FQGTGA in the germline V gene. CDR3 in amino acids: CANSLETADIQYF. CDR3 sequence (DNA): TGTGCCAACAGCTTAGAGACAGCCGACATTCAGTACTTC.

This clonotype was picked up one time. The chain has TRBV27 and TRBJ2-4; maybe TRBD2 (6 bases). The better agreement between TRBJ2-7 and the DNA end casts doubt on the J call. The V gene's germline CDR1 is MNHEY and CDR2 SMNVEV (reference sequence). The length of the CDR3 is 13 residues. In DNA form, the CDR3 reads TGTGCCAGCAGTCGCGGGACTCCCGGCGAGCAGTACGTC. It encodes CASSRGTPGEQYV.

This clonotype was seen a few times. The chain employs TRBV29-1 and TRBJ2-7; 7 positions match TRBD1. Per germline, CDR1 SQVTM and CDR2 ANQGSEA. Trimming removed 5 bases from V and 2 bases from J; junction bases left unmatched: 30. The CDR3 extends over 21 amino acids. CDR3 sequence: CSVKGGSPLGTDLAPAYEQYF. The CDR3 region has the DNA TGCAGCGTTAAAGGGGGATCTCCATTGGGGACAGACTTAGCCCCTGCCTACGAGCAGTACTTC.

This clonotype was detected only a few times. The J gene is TRBJ2-7, the V gene TRBV20-1; D is unresolved. CDR1 is DFQATT, CDR2 SNEGSKA, per germline (reference sequence). The CDR3 contains 10 residues. The CDR3 nucleotides are TGCAGCTGGTTTCGAGGCGAGCAGTACTTC. This codes for CSWFRGEQYF.

With respect to this clonotype: This may arise from a read error, as a much more abundant clone is one base away. V usage is TRBV5-6 and J usage is TRBJ2-7; 7 bases match TRBD1. CDR1 and CDR2 from the germline V gene are SGHDT and YYEEEE. The CDR3 runs 14 residues. J lost 3 bases, V lost 6 bases, and 9 bases had no gene match. The CDR3 DNA reads TGTGCCAGCACCTCGACAGGGATAAACTACGAGCAGTACTTC. Translating it yields CASTSTGINYEQYF.

CDR3 region: CSAREHYEQYF. CDR3 sequence (DNA): TGCAGTGCTAGGGAACACTACGAGCAGTACTTC. The J gene is TRBJ2-7, the V gene TRBV20-1; D is uncertain. CDR3 length equals 11 residues. The V and J ends lost 3 bases and 3 bases respectively, with 6 bases between them. Germline loops: CDR1 DFQATT, CDR2 SNEGSKA (reference sequence).

The chain has TRBV20-1 and TRBJ1-1; 7 bases are a match to TRBD1. The germline CDR1 and CDR2 sequences are DFQATT and SNEGSKA (reference sequence). CDR3 size: 13 residues. The trim removed 7 bases at V and 0 bases at J, leaving 5 bases unmatched. For the CDR3, the DNA is TGCAGTGAACAGGGGTTTTTGAACACTGAAGCTTTCTTT. Translating it yields CSEQGFLNTEAFF.